This T cell receptor beta chain was captured in a study of OX40 agonist ivuxolimab in advanced cancers. Study overall: Previous treatment with anti-PD-1, anti-PD-L1 or anti-CTLA-4 therapy was allowed; under 50% had received some. Study-level findings and limits: CD8+ T cells averaged more expanded clones than CD4+.

Trimming took off 1 base at V and 0 bases at J, with 7 bases between the two ends. The CDR3 has 14 amino acids. CDR1 and CDR2 (germline): SGHRS, YFSETQ. As for this clone: The antigen is unknown.

Here immunoSEQ multiplex PCR was the method, and the copy in TCRdb shows in-frame clones only, minus some. The table lists 60,000 or so clones, roughly 83% of them singletons, with around 2.5% in the top ten. The material was CD4+ or CD8+ T cells sorted from blood, obtained in a trial of the OX40 agonist ivuxolimab. The chain is built from TRBV5-1 and TRBJ1-1, with D unclear. This TCR came from an adult with an advanced solid tumor such as melanoma, head and neck, liver or kidney cancer. CDR3 region: CASSLSDLNTEAFF. DNA for the CDR3: TGCGCCAGCAGCTTGTCGGATTTGAACACTGAAGCTTTCTTT.